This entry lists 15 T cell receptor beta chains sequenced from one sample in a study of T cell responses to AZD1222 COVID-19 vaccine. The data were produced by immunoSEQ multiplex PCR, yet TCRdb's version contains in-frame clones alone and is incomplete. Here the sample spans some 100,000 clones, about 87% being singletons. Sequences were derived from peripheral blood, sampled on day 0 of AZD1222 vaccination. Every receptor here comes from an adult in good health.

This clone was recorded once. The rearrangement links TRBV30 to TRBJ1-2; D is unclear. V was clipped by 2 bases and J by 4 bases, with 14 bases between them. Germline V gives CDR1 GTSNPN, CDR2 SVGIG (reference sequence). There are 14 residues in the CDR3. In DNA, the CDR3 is TGTGCCTGGAGTCTGCTGGGCCGGGCCTATGGCTACACCTTC. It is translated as CAWSLLGRAYGYTF.

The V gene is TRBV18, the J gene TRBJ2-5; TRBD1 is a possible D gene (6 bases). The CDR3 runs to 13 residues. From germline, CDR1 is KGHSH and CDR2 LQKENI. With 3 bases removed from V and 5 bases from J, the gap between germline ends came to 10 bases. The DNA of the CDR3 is TGTGCCAGCTCACCCGACAGGTTGGAGACCCAGTACTTC. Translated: CASSPDRLETQYF.

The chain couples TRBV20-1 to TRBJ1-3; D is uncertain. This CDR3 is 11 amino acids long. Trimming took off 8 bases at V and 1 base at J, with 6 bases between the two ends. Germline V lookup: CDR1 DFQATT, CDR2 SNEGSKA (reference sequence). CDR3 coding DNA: TGCAGTTGCCGTTCTGGAAACACCATATATTTT. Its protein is CSCRSGNTIYF.

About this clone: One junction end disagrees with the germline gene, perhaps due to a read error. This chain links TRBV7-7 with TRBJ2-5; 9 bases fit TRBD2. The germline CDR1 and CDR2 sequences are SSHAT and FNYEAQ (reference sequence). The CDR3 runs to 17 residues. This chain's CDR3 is CASSLSAGGWGQETQYF. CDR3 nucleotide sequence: TGTGCTAGCAGCTTATCCGCGGGAGGGTGGGGGCAAGAGACCCAGTACTTC.

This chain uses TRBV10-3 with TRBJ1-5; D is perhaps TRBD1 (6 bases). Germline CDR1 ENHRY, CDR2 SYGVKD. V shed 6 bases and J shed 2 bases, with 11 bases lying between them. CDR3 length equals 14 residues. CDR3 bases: TGTGCCATCAGCCTCACAGGGCGCAATCAGCCCCAGCATTTT. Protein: CAISLTGRNQPQHF.

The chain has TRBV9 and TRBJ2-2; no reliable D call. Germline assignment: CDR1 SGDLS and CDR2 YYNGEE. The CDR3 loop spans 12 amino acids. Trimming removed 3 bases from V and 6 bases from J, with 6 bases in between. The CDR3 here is CASSASPGELFF. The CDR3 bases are TGTGCCAGCAGCGCGTCCCCCGGGGAGCTGTTTTTT. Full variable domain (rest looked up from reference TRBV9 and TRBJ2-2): DSGVTQTPKHLITATGQRVTLRCSPRSGDLSVYWYQQSLDQGLQFLIQYYNGEERAKGNILERFSAQQFPDLHSELNLSSLELGDSALYFCASSASPGELFFGEGSRLTVL.

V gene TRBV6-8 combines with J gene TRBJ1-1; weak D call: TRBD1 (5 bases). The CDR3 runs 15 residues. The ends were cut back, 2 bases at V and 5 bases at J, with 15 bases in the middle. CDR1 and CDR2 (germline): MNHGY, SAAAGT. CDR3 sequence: CASSYGGAGRTEAFF. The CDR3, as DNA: TGTGCCAGCAGTTACGGTGGGGCAGGGAGAACTGAAGCTTTCTTT.

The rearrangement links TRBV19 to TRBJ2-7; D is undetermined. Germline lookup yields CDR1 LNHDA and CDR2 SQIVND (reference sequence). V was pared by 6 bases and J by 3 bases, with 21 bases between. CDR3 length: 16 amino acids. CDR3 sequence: CASSPSTAIVFYEQYF. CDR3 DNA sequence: TGTGCCAGTAGCCCTTCGACGGCGATTGTTTTCTACGAGCAGTACTTC. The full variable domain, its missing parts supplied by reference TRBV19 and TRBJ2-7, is DGGITQSPKYLFRKEGQNVTLSCEQNLNHDAMYWYRQDPGQGLRLIYYSQIVNDFQKGDIAEGYSVSREKKESFPLTVTSAQKNPTAFYLCASSPSTAIVFYEQYFGPGTRLTVT.

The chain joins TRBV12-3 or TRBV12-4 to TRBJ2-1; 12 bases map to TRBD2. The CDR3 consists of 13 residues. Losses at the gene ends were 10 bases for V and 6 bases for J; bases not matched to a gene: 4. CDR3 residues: CAIRTSGANEQFF. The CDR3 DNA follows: TGTGCCATCCGGACTAGCGGGGCCAATGAGCAGTTCTTC.

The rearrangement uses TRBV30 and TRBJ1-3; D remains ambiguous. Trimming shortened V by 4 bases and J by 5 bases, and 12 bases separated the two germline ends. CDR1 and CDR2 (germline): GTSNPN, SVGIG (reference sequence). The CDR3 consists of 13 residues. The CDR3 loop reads CAWNKGRRNTIYF. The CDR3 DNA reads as TGTGCCTGGAATAAGGGCCGCAGAAACACCATATATTTT. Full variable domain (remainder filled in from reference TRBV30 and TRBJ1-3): SQTIHQWPATLVQPVGSPLSLECTVEGTSNPNLYWYRQAAGRGLQLLFYSVGIGQISSEVPQNLSASRPQDRQFILSSKKLLLSDSGFYLCAWNKGRRNTIYFGEGSWLTVV.

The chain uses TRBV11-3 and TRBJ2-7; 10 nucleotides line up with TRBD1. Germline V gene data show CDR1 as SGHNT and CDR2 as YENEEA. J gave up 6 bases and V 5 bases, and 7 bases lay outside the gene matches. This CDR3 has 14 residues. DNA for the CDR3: TGTGCCAGCAGCCCAAGGACAGGGGGGGGCGAGCAGTACTTC. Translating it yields CASSPRTGGGEQYF. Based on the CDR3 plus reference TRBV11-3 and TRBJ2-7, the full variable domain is EAGVVQSPRYKIIEKKQPVAFWCNPISGHNTLYWYLQNLGQGPELLIRYENEEAVDDSQLPKDRFSAERLKGVDSTLKIQPAELGDSAVYLCASSPRTGGGEQYFGPGTRLTVT.

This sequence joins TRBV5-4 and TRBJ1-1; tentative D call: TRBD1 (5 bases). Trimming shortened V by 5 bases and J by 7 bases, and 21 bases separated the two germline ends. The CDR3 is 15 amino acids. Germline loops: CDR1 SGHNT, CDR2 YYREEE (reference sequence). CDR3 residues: CASSRRDYLSGEAFF. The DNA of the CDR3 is TGTGCCAGCAGTCGCCGGGACTACCTGAGTGGTGAAGCTTTCTTT.

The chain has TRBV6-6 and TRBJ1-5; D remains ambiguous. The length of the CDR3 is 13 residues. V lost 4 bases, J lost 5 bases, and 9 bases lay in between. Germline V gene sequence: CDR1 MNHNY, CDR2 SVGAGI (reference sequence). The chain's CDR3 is CASSFWQDQPQHF. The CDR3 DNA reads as TGTGCCAGCAGTTTTTGGCAGGATCAGCCCCAGCATTTT.

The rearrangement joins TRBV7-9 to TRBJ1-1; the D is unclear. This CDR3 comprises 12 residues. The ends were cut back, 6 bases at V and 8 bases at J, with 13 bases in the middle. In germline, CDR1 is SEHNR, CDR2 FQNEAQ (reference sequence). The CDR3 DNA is TGTGCCAGCAGACCAATCGGGCGGGAAGCTTTCTTT. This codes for CASRPIGREAFF.

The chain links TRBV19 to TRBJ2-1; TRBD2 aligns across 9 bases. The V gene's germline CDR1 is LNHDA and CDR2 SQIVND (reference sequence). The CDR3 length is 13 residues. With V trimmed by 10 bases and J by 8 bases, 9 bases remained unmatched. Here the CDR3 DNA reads TGTGCCACTTCAAGCGGGGGGATCTATGAGCAGTTCTTC. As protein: CATSSGGIYEQFF.